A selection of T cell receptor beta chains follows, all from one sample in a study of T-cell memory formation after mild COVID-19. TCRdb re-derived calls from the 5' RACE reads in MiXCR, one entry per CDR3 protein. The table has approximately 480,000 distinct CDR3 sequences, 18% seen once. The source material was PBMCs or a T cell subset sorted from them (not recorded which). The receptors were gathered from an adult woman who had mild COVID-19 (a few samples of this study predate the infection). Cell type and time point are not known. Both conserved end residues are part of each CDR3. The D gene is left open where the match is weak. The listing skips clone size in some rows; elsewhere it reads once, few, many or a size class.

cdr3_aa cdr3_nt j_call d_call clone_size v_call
CASSPGGVFHTDTQYF TGTGCCAGCAGTCCGGGAGGGGTCTTTCACACAGATACGCAGTATTTT TRBJ2-3 TRBD2 NA TRBV12-3/TRBV12-4
CASIPGQMNYGYTF TGTGCCAGCATACCGGGGCAGATGAACTATGGCTACACCTTC TRBJ1-2 NA NA TRBV12-3/TRBV12-4
CASSSYRSQMDEQYF TGTGCCAGCAGCTCCTACCGATCACAGATGGACGAGCAGTACTTC TRBJ2-7 NA NA TRBV7-9
CASSFAGPVRGVNEQFF TGTGCCAGCAGCTTCGCCGGGCCCGTCCGCGGAGTCAATGAGCAGTTCTTC TRBJ2-1 NA few TRBV11-3
CASSLETSGHEQFF TGTGCCAGCTCACTTGAGACTAGCGGTCATGAGCAGTTCTTC TRBJ2-1 TRBD2 few TRBV18
CSVLDLTNYGYTF TGCAGCGTCTTGGACCTTACTAACTATGGCTACACCTTC TRBJ1-2 NA NA TRBV29-1
CASSISSGQYF TGTGCCAGCAGTATAAGCAGCGGCCAGTACTTC TRBJ2-5 NA few TRBV28
CASSVFRQYEQYF TGTGCCAGCAGTGTTTTTCGACAGTACGAGCAGTACTTC TRBJ2-7 NA NA TRBV2
CASSLDSGRLYNEQFF TGTGCCAGCAGCTTGGATAGCGGGAGGCTCTACAATGAGCAGTTCTTC TRBJ2-1 TRBD2 many TRBV5-6
CASSEQGTYEQYF TGTGCCAGCAGTGAACAGGGTACCTACGAGCAGTACTTC TRBJ2-7 NA few TRBV6-1
CASSPSGTDTQYF TGTGCCAGCAGCCCCTCGGGCACAGATACGCAGTATTTT TRBJ2-3 NA NA TRBV7-3
CASSLYYNRNTEAFF TGTGCCAGCAGCCTATATTATAACAGAAACACTGAAGCTTTCTTT TRBJ1-1 NA few TRBV5-4
CASIIAGWYTGELFF TGTGCCAGCATCATAGCGGGATGGTACACCGGGGAGCTGTTTTTT TRBJ2-2 NA NA TRBV21-1
CASSSRGGHYEQYF TGTGCCAGCAGCTCGAGAGGGGGGCACTACGAGCAGTACTTC TRBJ2-7 NA NA TRBV11-3
CASSVATEGGYTF TGTGCCAGCAGCGTAGCAACGGAGGGAGGCTACACCTTC TRBJ1-2 NA NA TRBV9
CASSLYGSGQQPQHF TGTGCCAGCAGTTTATACGGGTCTGGACAACAGCCCCAGCATTTT TRBJ1-5 NA few TRBV12-3/TRBV12-4
CASSLERPSGDYEQYF TGTGCCAGCAGCTTAGAAAGGCCAAGCGGCGACTACGAGCAGTACTTC TRBJ2-7 NA few TRBV7-2
CASSRGDGTEAFF TGTGCCAGCAGCCGGGGTGACGGCACTGAAGCTTTCTTT TRBJ1-1 NA few TRBV21-1
CAWDPGLGGELFF TGTGCCTGGGATCCCGGACTTGGCGGGGAGCTGTTTTTT TRBJ2-2 NA NA TRBV30
CASSLALAGDDRFF TGTGCCAGCAGCTTAGCCCTAGCGGGAGACGATCGGTTCTTC TRBJ2-1 TRBD2 NA TRBV7-2
CASSRDKGADTQYF TGTGCCAGCAGCCGGGACAAAGGCGCAGATACGCAGTATTTT TRBJ2-3 NA NA TRBV11-2
CASSLAPGMGETQYF TGCGCCAGCAGCTTGGCCCCGGGGATGGGGGAGACCCAGTACTTC TRBJ2-5 NA few TRBV5-1
CASSFGGGAGGEKLFF TGTGCCAGCAGTTTCGGAGGGGGAGCGGGCGGTGAAAAACTGTTTTTT TRBJ1-4 NA NA TRBV6-6
CASSQDRQGYEQYF TGTGCCAGCAGCCAAGACCGACAGGGCTACGAGCAGTACTTC TRBJ2-7 TRBD1 many TRBV4-2
CASSFSGITSYNSPLHF TGTGCCAGCAGCTTTTCCGGGATCACTTCCTATAATTCACCCCTCCACTTT TRBJ1-6 NA few TRBV5-4
CATSREGYGTYEQYF TGTGCCACCAGCAGGGAGGGGTACGGGACCTACGAGCAGTACTTC TRBJ2-7 NA NA TRBV15
CASSLDGNSGANVLTF TGCGCCAGCAGCTTGGACGGCAACTCTGGGGCCAACGTCCTGACTTTC TRBJ2-6 NA many TRBV5-1
CSDLEADTQYF TGCAGCGATCTTGAGGCAGATACGCAGTATTTT TRBJ2-3 NA NA TRBV29-1
CASSLPVTSSYEQYF TGTGCCAGCAGCTTACCTGTCACCAGCTCCTACGAGCAGTACTTC TRBJ2-7 NA many TRBV7-9